These T cell receptor beta chains were read from a single sample in a study of PD-1 blockade in classical Hodgkin lymphoma. TCRdb's table, derived via immunoSEQ multiplex PCR, lists solely in-frame clones and lacks some. The sample includes about 36,000 clones, 69% of them seen just once. This specimen consisted of peripheral blood mononuclear cells (PBMCs), obtained before the second cycle of nivolumab. These receptors were collected from a human donor with classical Hodgkin lymphoma. The CDR3 runs from the conserved cysteine through the conserved F or W. Each record gives: D gene, CDR3 length, J gene, V gene, clone size, CDR3 DNA, CDR3 protein. D genes are given only for firm matches. Some rows mark clone size as missing; the rest say once, few, many or name a class of expanded clone.

. | 14 | TRBJ2-2 | TRBV6-4 | . | TGTGCCAGCAGGGAATCTAGGTACACCGGGGAGCTGTTTTTT | CASRESRYTGELFF
TRBD1 | 15 | TRBJ2-1 | TRBV7-2 | . | TGTGCCAGCAGCCCAGACAGGGTAAGCTACAATGAGCAGTTCTTC | CASSPDRVSYNEQFF
. | 14 | TRBJ1-2 | TRBV7-9 | once | TGTGCCAGCAGCTTACAAGGGTACGGCTATGGCTACACCTTC | CASSLQGYGYGYTF
. | 14 | TRBJ2-5 | TRBV18 | . | TGTGCCAGCTCACCACAATCAGCGCGGGAGACCCAGTACTTC | CASSPQSARETQYF
. | 15 | TRBJ1-4 | TRBV5-1 | . | TGCGCCAGCAGCTTTAATGGGGGCGCGAATGAAAAACTGTTTTTT | CASSFNGGANEKLFF
. | 14 | TRBJ2-2 | TRBV5-4 | . | TGTGCCAGCAGCTTGGCGGGGTCCCCCGGGGAGCTGTTTTTT | CASSLAGSPGELFF
. | 15 | TRBJ1-1 | TRBV28 | . | TGTGCCAGCAGATGGATCACAACCTTGAACACTGAAGCTTTCTTT | CASRWITTLNTEAFF
. | 13 | TRBJ2-5 | TRBV9 | . | TGTGCCAGCAGCGTAGATCTACAAGAGACCCAGTACTTC | CASSVDLQETQYF
. | 16 | TRBJ2-3 | TRBV9 | . | TGTGCCAGCAGCCCCGAGGCGTTAGCGTTGGGAGGTACGCAGTATTTT | CASSPEALALGGTQYF
TRBD1 | 16 | TRBJ2-7 | TRBV5-4 | . | TGTGCCAGCAGCTTGGGTGGGACAGGGATTCTCTACGAGCAGTACTTC | CASSLGGTGILYEQYF
. | 11 | TRBJ2-3 | TRBV30 | . | TGTGCCTGGAGCCCCCTTGATACGCAGTATTTT | CAWSPLDTQYF
TRBD2 | 13 | TRBJ2-7 | TRBV29-1 | . | TGCAGCGTTGACATAGCGGGAGTAGGCGAGCAGTACTTC | CSVDIAGVGEQYF
. | 16 | TRBJ2-7 | TRBV6-1 | . | TGTGCCAGCAGTGGGCACTTGGGCCACTTCGACTACGAGCAGTACTTC | CASSGHLGHFDYEQYF
. | 18 | TRBJ1-4 | TRBV30 | . | TGTGCCTGGAGGGGCGGATATTCAGGGTCCTCAACTAATGAAAAACTGTTTTTT | CAWRGGYSGSSTNEKLFF
TRBD1 | 15 | TRBJ2-7 | TRBV7-2 | . | TGTGCCAGCAGTTACGGACAGGGGGCTTCGTACGAGCAGTACTTC | CASSYGQGASYEQYF
. | 13 | TRBJ1-1 | TRBV27 | . | TGTGCCAGTTCGGGAGGGTTGTACACTGAAGCTTTCTTT | CASSGGLYTEAFF
TRBD1 | 13 | TRBJ1-2 | TRBV2 | once | TGTGCCAGCAGTGAGGGACAGGGTGACGTTGGCACCTTC | CASSEGQGDVGTF
TRBD1 | 15 | TRBJ1-1 | TRBV27 | . | TGTGCCAGCAGTTTATACGGGACAGATAACACTGAAGCTTTCTTT | CASSLYGTDNTEAFF
TRBD2 | 15 | TRBJ2-7 | TRBV27 | . | TGTGCCAGCAGTTTAGTGGCTAGCGGGAGCTACGAGCAGTACTTC | CASSLVASGSYEQYF
TRBD2 | 15 | TRBJ2-1 | TRBV7-9 | . | TGTGCCAGCAGCTTAACCGGGGGGACTTACAATGAGCAGTTCTTC | CASSLTGGTYNEQFF
TRBD1 | 12 | TRBJ1-2 | TRBV7-2 | . | TGTGCCAGCAGCCGACAGGGCTATGGCTACACCTTC | CASSRQGYGYTF
TRBD1 | 16 | TRBJ1-2 | TRBV7-9 | . | TGTGCCAGCAGCTCAATAGCTTCCGGGACAGACTCTGGCTACACCTTC | CASSSIASGTDSGYTF
. | 16 | TRBJ2-5 | TRBV6-5 | . | TGTGCCAGCGGTTCGAACGGGGGAAGGTCCACGGAGACCCAGTACTTC | CASGSNGGRSTETQYF
TRBD2 | 15 | TRBJ2-5 | TRBV2 | once | TGTGCCAGCAGTGAACTAGCGGGGGGGAAAGAGACCCAGTACTTC | CASSELAGGKETQYF
TRBD1 | 17 | TRBJ2-7 | TRBV10-3 | . | TGTGCCATCAGTGAGTCGGGGCCGCGACAGGGGGCCTACGAGCAGTACTTC | CAISESGPRQGAYEQYF
TRBD1 | 14 | TRBJ1-3 | TRBV11-3 | . | TGTGCCAGCAGCCCGACAGGGTCTGGAAACACCATATATTTT | CASSPTGSGNTIYF
TRBD2 | 15 | TRBJ2-2 | TRBV6-5 | few | TGTGCCAGCAGTTACGGGTCGGGAGGGATCGGGGAGCTGTTTTTT | CASSYGSGGIGELFF
. | 12 | TRBJ1-5 | TRBV19 | . | TGTGCCAGTAGACAGGGCGGTCAGCCCCAGCATTTT | CASRQGGQPQHF
. | 14 | TRBJ1-1 | TRBV5-5 | . | TGTGCCAGCAGCTTGACTGGGAGGAACACTGAAGCTTTCTTT | CASSLTGRNTEAFF
. | 13 | TRBJ2-3 | TRBV10-3 | . | TGTGCCATCAGTGGAACTTACACAGATACGCAGTATTTT | CAISGTYTDTQYF
TRBD1 | 14 | TRBJ2-1 | TRBV30 | . | TGTGCCTGCTCCGGGACAGGGTTCGACAATGAGCAGTTCTTC | CACSGTGFDNEQFF
. | 18 | TRBJ1-5 | TRBV14 | once | TGTGCCAGCAGCCTCGTTGCCGGACTCATGATCGGCAATCAGCCCCAGCATTTT | CASSLVAGLMIGNQPQHF
. | 16 | TRBJ1-5 | TRBV6-6 | . | TGTGCCAGTGACGCCCCGGGACGTAGGAACAATCAGCCCCAGCATTTT | CASDAPGRRNNQPQHF
TRBD2 | 13 | TRBJ2-1 | TRBV7-2 | . | TGTGCCAGCAGCGTTGCGGGGGAGGGTGAGCAGTTCTTC | CASSVAGEGEQFF
TRBD2 | 15 | TRBJ2-3 | TRBV5-6 | . | TGTGCCAGCAGCCAAGAGGGGACTAGCGTCGCTACCGGGGATTTT | CASSQEGTSVATGDF
. | 15 | TRBJ1-1 | TRBV10-3 | . | TGTGCCATCTCTAACCTGGGACGGATGAACACTGAAGCTTTCTTT | CAISNLGRMNTEAFF